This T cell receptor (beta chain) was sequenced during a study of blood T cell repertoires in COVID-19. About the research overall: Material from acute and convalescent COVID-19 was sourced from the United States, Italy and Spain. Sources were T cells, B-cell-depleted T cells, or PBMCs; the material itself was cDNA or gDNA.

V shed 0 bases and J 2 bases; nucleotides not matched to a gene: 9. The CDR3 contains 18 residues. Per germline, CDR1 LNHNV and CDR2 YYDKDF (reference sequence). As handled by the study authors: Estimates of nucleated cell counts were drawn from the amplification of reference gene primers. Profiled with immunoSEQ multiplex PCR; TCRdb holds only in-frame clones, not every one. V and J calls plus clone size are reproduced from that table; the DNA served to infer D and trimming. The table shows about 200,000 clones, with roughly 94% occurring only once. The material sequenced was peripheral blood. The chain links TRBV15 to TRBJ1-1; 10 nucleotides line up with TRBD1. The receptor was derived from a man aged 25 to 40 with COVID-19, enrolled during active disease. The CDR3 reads CATSRDRPGTGENTEAFF. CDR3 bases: TGTGCCACCAGCAGAGATCGACCCGGGACAGGGGAAAACACTGAAGCTTTCTTT.